Listed below are T cell receptor beta chains from one sample, sequenced in a study of T cells after somatic rescue of genetic block. Clones were sequenced by immunoSEQ multiplex PCR, and TCRdb holds only the in-frame ones, with some missing. In the table there are 70,000 or so clones, 92% of which are singletons. The sample consisted of peripheral blood mononuclear cells (PBMCs). Source of these receptors: a man aged 40-49 years. CDR3s include the opening cysteine and the closing phenylalanine or tryptophan. The D gene is left open where the match is weak. The size entry is marked missing in some rows and otherwise reads once, few, many or a size class.

>.|TRBV4-2|TRBD2|TRBJ2-7
TGTGCCAGCAGCCAACCGGGACTAGCGGGAACCTACGAGCAGTACTTC
CASSQPGLAGTYEQYF
>few|TRBV19|.|TRBJ1-5
TGTGCCAGTAGTAGGGGGGTTACGTATCAGCCCCAGCATTTT
CASSRGVTYQPQHF
>.|TRBV5-1|TRBD2|TRBJ2-1
TGCGCCAGCAGCTTGTTACTAGCGGGAGGTTACAATGAGCAGTTCTTC
CASSLLLAGGYNEQFF
>.|TRBV10-2|TRBD1|TRBJ2-3
TGCGCCAGCAGTGAGTCGGACAGGGGTGGTGCAGATACGCAGTATTTT
CASSESDRGGADTQYF
>.|TRBV18|TRBD2|TRBJ2-1
TGTGCCAGCTCACCATCGACTAGCGGGATTAGGAATGAGCAGTTCTTC
CASSPSTSGIRNEQFF
>.|TRBV18|.|TRBJ1-5
TGTGCCAGCTCACCACGGTCCTCTAATCAGCCCCAGCATTTT
CASSPRSSNQPQHF
>.|TRBV28|.|TRBJ2-3
TGTGCCAGCTTTTTACCGGGGACAGATACGCAGTATTTT
CASFLPGTDTQYF
>.|TRBV7-8|.|TRBJ2-1
TGTGCCAGCAGCCTAATGGGGCTAGATGAGCAGTTCTTC
CASSLMGLDEQFF
>.|TRBV5-5|TRBD1|TRBJ2-4
TGTGCCAGCAGCTTCCTACCCGGGGACAGCAACATTCAGTACTTC
CASSFLPGDSNIQYF
>.|TRBV5-1|.|TRBJ2-7
TGCGCCAGCAGCTTGGGCAGGTCCTCCTACGAGCAGTACTTC
CASSLGRSSYEQYF
>.|TRBV7-9|.|TRBJ2-7
TGTGCCAGCAGCTTAGCCTTGGCCTCCTACGAGCAGTACTTC
CASSLALASYEQYF
>.|TRBV27|.|TRBJ2-2
TGTGCCAGCAGTTTGGCGGCGGCAGCGAACACCGGGGAGCTGTTTTTT
CASSLAAAANTGELFF
>.|TRBV19|.|TRBJ1-2
TGTGCCAGTAGTAGCGGGTCTCAGAGGTATGGCTACACCTTC
CASSSGSQRYGYTF
>.|TRBV11-2|.|TRBJ2-7
TGTGCCAGCAGACGAGGGACCGGCGAGCAGTACTTC
CASRRGTGEQYF
>.|TRBV6-6|.|TRBJ1-6
TGTGCCAGCCGAATAAACAGAGAATCACCCCTCCACTTT
CASRINRESPLHF
>.|TRBV28|.|TRBJ2-3
TGTGCCAGCAGCCAACGGGAGATAGTAGATACGCAGTATTTT
CASSQREIVDTQYF
>.|TRBV27|TRBD2|TRBJ2-7
TGTGCCAGCAGTTCGGGACTAGCGGGAGTCTACGAGCAGTACTTC
CASSSGLAGVYEQYF
>.|TRBV4-1|.|TRBJ1-1
TGCGCCAGCAGCCAAGCGGACAGAGGGACTGAAGCTTTCTTT
CASSQADRGTEAFF
>.|TRBV6-5|.|TRBJ2-2
TGTGCCAGCAGTTTTAACGGGGAGCTGTTTTTT
CASSFNGELFF
>.|TRBV11-2|.|TRBJ1-2
TGTGCCAGCAGCTATGACGGAGCTAACTATGGCTACACCTTC
CASSYDGANYGYTF
>.|TRBV4-1|.|TRBJ1-1
TGCGCCAGCAGCCAAGAAGTCCGGCACACTGAAGCTTTCTTT
CASSQEVRHTEAFF
>.|TRBV5-1|.|TRBJ2-1
TGCGCCAGCAAAGGTAAGGCGGGTGAGCAGTTCTTC
CASKGKAGEQFF
>.|TRBV2|.|TRBJ1-1
TGTGCCAGCAGTGAAGCGCTGTTAACTGAAGCTTTCTTT
CASSEALLTEAFF
>.|TRBV5-4|TRBD2|TRBJ2-1
TGTGCCAGCAGCTTGGCTTCGGGGGGGTACAATGAGCAGTTCTTC
CASSLASGGYNEQFF
>few|TRBV5-1|TRBD1|TRBJ2-7
TGCGCCAGCAGCTTGGTAGGACAGGGTGGCGAGCAGTACTTC
CASSLVGQGGEQYF
>.|TRBV13|.|TRBJ2-2
TGTGCCAGCAACTGGGGGGGGCTTGGAGGCACCGGGGAGCTGTTTTTT
CASNWGGLGGTGELFF
>.|TRBV6-6|.|TRBJ1-1
TGTGCCAGCAGTTCAGAGAACACTGAAGCTTTCTTT
CASSSENTEAFF
>.|TRBV19|.|TRBJ2-7
TGTGCCAGTAGCGGGGGAAGGGGGGATTACGAGCAGTACTTC
CASSGGRGDYEQYF
>.|TRBV5-5|.|TRBJ1-5
TGTGCCAGCAGCTTGGACGTGAGGGAGGGCAATCAGCCCCAGCATTTT
CASSLDVREGNQPQHF
>.|TRBV4-1|.|TRBJ1-2
TGCGCCAGCAGCCAAGATAGGGCACCTACTAACTATGGCTACACCTTC
CASSQDRAPTNYGYTF
>.|TRBV12-5|.|TRBJ2-2
TGTGCTAGTGGTTTCCCCGCCGGGGAGCTGTTTTTT
CASGFPAGELFF
>.|TRBV5-1|.|TRBJ2-7
TGCGCCAGCAGCGCCGGGGGGCGCTACGAGCAGTACTTC
CASSAGGRYEQYF
>few|TRBV14|.|TRBJ1-1
TGTGCCAGCAGCCAGCCCGGGATGAACACTGAAGCTTTCTTT
CASSQPGMNTEAFF
>.|TRBV6-5|TRBD1|TRBJ1-1
TGTGCCAGCAGCCCGACAGGGCGGACTGAAGCTTTCTTT
CASSPTGRTEAFF
>.|TRBV6-5|.|TRBJ1-4
TGTGCCAGCAGCCCGGGAAAGCTTCCCGAAAAACTGTTTTTT
CASSPGKLPEKLFF
>.|TRBV27|.|TRBJ1-5
TGTGCCAGCGGGGGCCAGCCCCAGCATTTT
CASGGQPQHF
>.|TRBV19|TRBD1|TRBJ1-6
TGTGCCAGTAGTATCCCAGGGGGCGGTTCACCCCTCCACTTT
CASSIPGGGSPLHF
>.|TRBV9|.|TRBJ1-1
TGTGCCAGCAGCGTAGCCCCGACAGGGAACACTGAAGCTTTCTTT
CASSVAPTGNTEAFF
>.|TRBV7-9|.|TRBJ1-2
TGTGCCAGCAGCTTAGTATCTGGCCCCTATGGCTACACCTTC
CASSLVSGPYGYTF
>.|TRBV30|.|TRBJ2-7
TGTGCCTGGAGTGTAGTTATGTACGAGCAGTACTTC
CAWSVVMYEQYF
>.|TRBV29-1|TRBD1|TRBJ2-2
TGCAGCGTTGACTTGGTGGACAGGGTCACCGGGGAGCTGTTTTTT
CSVDLVDRVTGELFF
>.|TRBV28|.|TRBJ1-1
TGTGCCAGCAGGACACGGTTTGGCGCTTTCTTT
CASRTRFGAFF
>.|TRBV27|.|TRBJ2-1
TGTGCCAGCAGTCAGGTAGCTTGGTTCTTC
CASSQVAWFF
>.|TRBV10-3|.|TRBJ2-5
TGTGCCATCGGGCGCGTGGGCCCCGGGACCACCGACTTGGGGACCCAGTACTTC
CAIGRVGPGTTDLGTQYF
>.|TRBV9|TRBD1|TRBJ1-6
TGTGCCAGCAGCGCGGGACAGGGGGCTAATTCACCCCTCCACTTT
CASSAGQGANSPLHF
>.|TRBV4-2|.|TRBJ2-1
TGTGCCAGCAGCCAAGATCCTGGGGACAATGAGCAGTTCTTC
CASSQDPGDNEQFF
>.|TRBV5-4|.|TRBJ2-7
TGTGCCAGCAGCTTGGAGGGTTACGAGCAGTACTTC
CASSLEGYEQYF
>.|TRBV28|.|TRBJ2-6
TGTGCCAGCAGTTTATTAAGAGCTTCTGGGGCCAACGTCCTGACTTTC
CASSLLRASGANVLTF
>.|TRBV15|.|TRBJ2-7
TGTGCCACCAGCAGAGATGTACCCCCCGTCGAGCAGTACTTC
CATSRDVPPVEQYF
>.|TRBV7-9|TRBD2|TRBJ2-5
TGTGCCAGCTGCCTGTTAGCGGGAGGCGAGGAGACCCAGTACTTC
CASCLLAGGEETQYF
>.|TRBV21-1|.|TRBJ2-7
TGTGCCAGCAGCAAACTGGCTAGCGGGAGCTACGAGCAGTACTTC
CASSKLASGSYEQYF
>.|TRBV6-6|TRBD2|TRBJ2-3
TGTGCCAGCAGTTACAGCGGGGGGAGGGCAGATACGCAGTATTTT
CASSYSGGRADTQYF
>.|TRBV10-2|.|TRBJ1-1
TGCGCCAGCTCCCCGTCACAGGGCGGCACTGAAGCTTTCTTT
CASSPSQGGTEAFF
>.|TRBV7-2|.|TRBJ1-6
TGTGCCAGCAGCCCTCAGGGTGGTTTCTATAATTCACCCCTCCACTTT
CASSPQGGFYNSPLHF
>.|TRBV20-1|.|TRBJ2-7
TGCAGTGCTCCTAGGCCGTACGAGCAGTACTTC
CSAPRPYEQYF
>.|TRBV7-3|.|TRBJ2-3
TGTGCCAGCAGCCCAGGGGGGCAGGCAAACACAGATACGCAGTATTTT
CASSPGGQANTDTQYF
>once|TRBV6-6|.|TRBJ1-1
TGTGCCAGCAGCTCAACGTCGGGGATAAACACTGAAGCTTTCTTT
CASSSTSGINTEAFF